The clone carrying this T cell receptor (beta chain) has only one observation. Its antigen is not identified. The data were obtained in a study of response to subunit inactivated influenza vaccine. Findings and limits, study-wide: Only a handful of new T cells, the authors suggested, are recruited with each seasonal influenza vaccination.

V shed 0 bases and J shed 1 base, with 15 bases lying between them. The CDR3 is made up of 17 amino acids. CDR1 and CDR2 (germline): SGHVS, FQNEAQ. TCRdb re-derived calls from the RT-PCR reads in MiXCR, one entry per CDR3 protein. This table holds 500,000 or so distinct CDR3 sequences, more than 15% found once. The chain couples TRBV7-8 to TRBJ1-1; D remains unclear. The clonotype was recovered from a man aged 50-75 years who received an inactivated influenza vaccine. Sequencing used CD4+ T cells sorted from PBMCs, obtained around 25 months after vaccination. The DNA of the CDR3 is TGTGCCAGCAGCTTAGCGCGCTCTTATGGGCCGAACACTGAAGCTTTCTTT. Amino acids: CASSLARSYGPNTEAFF.